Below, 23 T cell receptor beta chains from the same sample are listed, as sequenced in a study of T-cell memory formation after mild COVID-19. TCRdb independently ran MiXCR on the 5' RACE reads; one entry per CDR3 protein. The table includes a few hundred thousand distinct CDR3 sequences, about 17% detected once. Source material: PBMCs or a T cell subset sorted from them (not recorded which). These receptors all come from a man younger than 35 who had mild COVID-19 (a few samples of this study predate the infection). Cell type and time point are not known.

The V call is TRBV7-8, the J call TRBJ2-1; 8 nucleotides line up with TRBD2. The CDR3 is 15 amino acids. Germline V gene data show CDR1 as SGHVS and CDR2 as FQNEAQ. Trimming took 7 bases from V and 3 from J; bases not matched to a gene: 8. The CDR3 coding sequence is TGTGCCAGCACCCCGCCCCGGGGGGGCTACAATGAGCAGTTCTTC. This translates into CASTPPRGGYNEQFF.

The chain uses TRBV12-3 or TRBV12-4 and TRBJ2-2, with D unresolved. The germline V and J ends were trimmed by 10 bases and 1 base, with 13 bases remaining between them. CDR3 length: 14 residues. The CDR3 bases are TGTGCCACCTCCCGGGCCCTGAACACCGGGGAGCTGTTTTTT. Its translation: CATSRALNTGELFF.

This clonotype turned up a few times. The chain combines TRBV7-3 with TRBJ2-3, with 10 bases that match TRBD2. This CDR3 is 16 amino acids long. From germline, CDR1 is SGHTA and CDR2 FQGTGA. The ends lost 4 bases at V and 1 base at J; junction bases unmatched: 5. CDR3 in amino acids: CASSSAGGLGTDTQYF. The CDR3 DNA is TGTGCCAGCAGCTCAGCGGGGGGGCTTGGCACAGATACGCAGTATTTT.

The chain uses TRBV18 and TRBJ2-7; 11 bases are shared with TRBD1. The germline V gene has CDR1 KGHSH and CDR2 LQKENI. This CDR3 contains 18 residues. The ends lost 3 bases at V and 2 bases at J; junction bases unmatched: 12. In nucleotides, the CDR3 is TGTGCCAGCTCACCCAGAACAACGGGACAGGGGGTAACCTACGAGCAGTACTTC. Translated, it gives CASSPRTTGQGVTYEQYF.

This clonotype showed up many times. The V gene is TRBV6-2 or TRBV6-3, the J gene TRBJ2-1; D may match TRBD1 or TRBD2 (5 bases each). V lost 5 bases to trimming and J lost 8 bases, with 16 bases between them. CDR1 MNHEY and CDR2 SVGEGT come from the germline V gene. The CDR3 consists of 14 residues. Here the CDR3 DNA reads TGTGCCAGCAGTGCCGGGGCGTCGGCTGATGAGCAGTTCTTC. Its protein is CASSAGASADEQFF.

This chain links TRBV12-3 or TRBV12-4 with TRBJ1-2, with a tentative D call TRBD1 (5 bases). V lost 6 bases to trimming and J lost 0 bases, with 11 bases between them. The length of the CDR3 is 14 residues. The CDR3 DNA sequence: TGTGCCAGCAGCCGGGACCATTCTAACTATGGCTACACCTTC. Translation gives CASSRDHSNYGYTF.

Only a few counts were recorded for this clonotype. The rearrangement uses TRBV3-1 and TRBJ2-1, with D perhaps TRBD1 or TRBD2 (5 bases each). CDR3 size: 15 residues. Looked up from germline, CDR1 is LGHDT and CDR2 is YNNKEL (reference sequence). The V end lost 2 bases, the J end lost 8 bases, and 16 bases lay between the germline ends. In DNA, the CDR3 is TGTGCCAGCAGCCAATTAACAGGTGGACTCGATGAGCAGTTCTTC. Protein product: CASSQLTGGLDEQFF.

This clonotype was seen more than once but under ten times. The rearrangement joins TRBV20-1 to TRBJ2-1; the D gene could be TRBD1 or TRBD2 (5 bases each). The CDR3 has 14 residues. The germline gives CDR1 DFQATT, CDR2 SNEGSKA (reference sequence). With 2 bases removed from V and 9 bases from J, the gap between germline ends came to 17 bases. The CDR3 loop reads CSARWGKGIGEQFF. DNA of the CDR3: TGCAGTGCTAGATGGGGGAAGGGTATCGGTGAGCAGTTCTTC.

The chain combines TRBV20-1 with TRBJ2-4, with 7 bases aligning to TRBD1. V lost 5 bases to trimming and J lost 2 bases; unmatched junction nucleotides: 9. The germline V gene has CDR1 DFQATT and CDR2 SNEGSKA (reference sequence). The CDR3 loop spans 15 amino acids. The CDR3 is CSAPNRGLSKNIQYF. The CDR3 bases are TGCAGTGCTCCAAACAGGGGTTTGTCCAAAAACATTCAGTACTTC.

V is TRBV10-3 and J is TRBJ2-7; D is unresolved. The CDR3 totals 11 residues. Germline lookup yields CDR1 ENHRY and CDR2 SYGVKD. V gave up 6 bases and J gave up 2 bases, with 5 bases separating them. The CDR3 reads CAISNTYEQYF. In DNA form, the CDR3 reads TGTGCCATCAGCAACACCTACGAGCAGTACTTC.

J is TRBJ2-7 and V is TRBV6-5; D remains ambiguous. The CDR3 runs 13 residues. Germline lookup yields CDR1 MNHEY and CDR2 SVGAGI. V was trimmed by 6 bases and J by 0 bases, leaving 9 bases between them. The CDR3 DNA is TGTGCCAGCAGGCCTGCCTACTCCTACGAGCAGTACTTC. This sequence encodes CASRPAYSYEQYF.

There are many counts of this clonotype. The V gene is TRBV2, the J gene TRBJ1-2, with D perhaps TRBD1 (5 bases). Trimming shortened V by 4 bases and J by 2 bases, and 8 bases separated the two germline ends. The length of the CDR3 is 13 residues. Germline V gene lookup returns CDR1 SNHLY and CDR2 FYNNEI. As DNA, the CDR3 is TGTGCCAGCAGTGCAACAGGCAACTATGGCTACACCTTC. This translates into CASSATGNYGYTF.

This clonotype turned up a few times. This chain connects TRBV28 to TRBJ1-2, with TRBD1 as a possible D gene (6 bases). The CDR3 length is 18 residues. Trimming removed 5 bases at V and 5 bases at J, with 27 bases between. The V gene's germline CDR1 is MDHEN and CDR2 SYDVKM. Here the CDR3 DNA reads TGTGCCAGCAGTCCCCTGACTCGACAGCCTAGAGGGGGATATGGCTACACCTTC. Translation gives CASSPLTRQPRGGYGYTF.

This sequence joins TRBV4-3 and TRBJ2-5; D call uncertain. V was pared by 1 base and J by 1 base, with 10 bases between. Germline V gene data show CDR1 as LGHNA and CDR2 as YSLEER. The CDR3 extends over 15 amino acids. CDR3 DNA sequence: TGCGCCAGCAGCCAAGGGGCTGCCCTCCAAGAGACCCAGTACTTC. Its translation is CASSQGAALQETQYF.

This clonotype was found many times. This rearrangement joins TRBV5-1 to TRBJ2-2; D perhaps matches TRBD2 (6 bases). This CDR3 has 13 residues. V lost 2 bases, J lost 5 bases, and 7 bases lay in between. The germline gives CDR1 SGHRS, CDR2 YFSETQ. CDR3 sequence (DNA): TGCGCCAGCAGCTTCCGGGGGACCGGGGAGCTGTTTTTT. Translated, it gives CASSFRGTGELFF.

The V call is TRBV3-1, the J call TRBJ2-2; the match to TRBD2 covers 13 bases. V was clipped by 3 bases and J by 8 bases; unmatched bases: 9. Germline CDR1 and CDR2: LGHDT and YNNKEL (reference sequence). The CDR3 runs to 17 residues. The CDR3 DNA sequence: TGTGCCAGCAGCCAGCCGGGACTAGCGGGATCCACGGGGGAGCTGTTTTTT. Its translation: CASSQPGLAGSTGELFF. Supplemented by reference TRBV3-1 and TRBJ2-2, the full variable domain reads DTAVSQTPKYLVTQMGNDKSIKCEQNLGHDTMYWYKQDSKKFLKIMFSYNNKELIINETVPNRFSPKSPDKAHLNLHINSLELGDSAVYFCASSQPGLAGSTGELFFGEGSRLTVL.

CDR3 nucleotides: TGTGCCAGCTCACCACGACCCAGGGGGCCTGAAAAACTGTTTTTT. Translating it yields CASSPRPRGPEKLFF. The chain is built from TRBV18 and TRBJ1-4, with TRBD1 identical over 8 bases. V lost 1 base and J lost 7; bases outside the gene matches: 5. CDR1 is KGHSH and CDR2 is LQKENI in the germline V gene. This CDR3 has 15 amino acids.

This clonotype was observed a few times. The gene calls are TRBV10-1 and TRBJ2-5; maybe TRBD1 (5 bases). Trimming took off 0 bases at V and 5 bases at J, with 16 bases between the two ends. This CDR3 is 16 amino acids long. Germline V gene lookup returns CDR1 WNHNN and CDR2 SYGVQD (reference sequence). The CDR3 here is CASSESTAWGQETQYF. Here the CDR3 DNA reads TGCGCCAGCAGTGAGTCGACAGCCTGGGGCCAGGAGACCCAGTACTTC.

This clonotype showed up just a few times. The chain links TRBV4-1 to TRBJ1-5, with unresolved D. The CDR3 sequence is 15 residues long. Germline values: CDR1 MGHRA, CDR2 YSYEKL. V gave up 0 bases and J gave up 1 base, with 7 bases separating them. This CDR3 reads CASSQEPVSNQPQHF. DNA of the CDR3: TGCGCCAGCAGCCAAGAGCCAGTAAGCAATCAGCCCCAGCATTTT.

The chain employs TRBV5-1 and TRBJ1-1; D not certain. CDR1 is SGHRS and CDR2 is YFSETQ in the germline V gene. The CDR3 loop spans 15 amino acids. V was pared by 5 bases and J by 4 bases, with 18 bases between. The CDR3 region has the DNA TGCGCCAGCAGAATAGGCGGGCGGGGAAGCACTGAAGCTTTCTTT. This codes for CASRIGGRGSTEAFF.

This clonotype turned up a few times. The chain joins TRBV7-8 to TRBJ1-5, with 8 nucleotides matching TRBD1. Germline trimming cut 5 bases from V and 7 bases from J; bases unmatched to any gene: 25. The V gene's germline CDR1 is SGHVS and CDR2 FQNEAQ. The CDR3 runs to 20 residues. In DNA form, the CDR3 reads TGTGCCAGCAGCCATATTCTTGCGGGAGCAGGGGGCCCGGGAAGACAGCCCCAGCATTTT. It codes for CASSHILAGAGGPGRQPQHF.

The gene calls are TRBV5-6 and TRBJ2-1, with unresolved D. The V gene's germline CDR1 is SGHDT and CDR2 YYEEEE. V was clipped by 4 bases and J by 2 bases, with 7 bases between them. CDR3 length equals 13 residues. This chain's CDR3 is CASSGGTYNEQFF. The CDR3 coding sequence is TGTGCCAGCAGCGGTGGGACCTACAATGAGCAGTTCTTC.

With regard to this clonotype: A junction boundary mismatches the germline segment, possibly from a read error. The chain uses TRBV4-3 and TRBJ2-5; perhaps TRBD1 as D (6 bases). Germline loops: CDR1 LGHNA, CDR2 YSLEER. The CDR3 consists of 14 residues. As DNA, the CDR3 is TGCGCCAGTAGCCCATTCAGGGGATTTGAGACCCAGTACTTC. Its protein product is CASSPFRGFETQYF.